The 15 T cell receptor beta chains listed next were all sequenced from one sample in a study of blood T cell repertoires in COVID-19. Sequencing was performed with immunoSEQ multiplex PCR; in TCRdb, only in-frame clones are kept and a portion is missing. The sample lists approximately 190,000 clones; about four fifths were seen once. The source material was peripheral blood. These receptors all stem from a man aged 55 to 69 with acute or convalescent COVID-19.

The genes are TRBV10-2 and TRBJ2-7; tentatively, D is TRBD1 (5 bases). The CDR3 extends over 13 amino acids. V was pared by 7 bases and J by 2 bases, with 12 bases between. Germline V gene lookup returns CDR1 WSHSY and CDR2 SAAADI. The CDR3 region is CASNSQGPYEQYF. CDR3 DNA: TGCGCCAGCAACTCGCAGGGTCCCTACGAGCAGTACTTC.

The V gene is TRBV18, the J gene TRBJ1-5; D perhaps matches TRBD1 (5 bases). In germline, CDR1 is KGHSH, CDR2 LQKENI. The CDR3 consists of 14 residues. The V end lost 3 bases, the J end lost 7 bases, and 13 bases lay between the germline ends. CDR3 residues: CASSPWRGEQPQHF. The CDR3 DNA sequence: TGTGCCAGCTCACCGTGGAGGGGAGAGCAGCCCCAGCATTTT.

This sequence joins TRBV6-6 and TRBJ2-2, with 10 bases lining up with TRBD2. The CDR3 has 16 amino acids. V was clipped by 8 bases and J by 5 bases; unmatched bases: 11. Per germline, CDR1 MNHNY and CDR2 SVGAGI (reference sequence). CDR3 DNA sequence: TGTGCCAGCTATAAAGCGGGAGGGGTCGGGACCGGGGAGCTGTTTTTT. This gives the protein CASYKAGGVGTGELFF.

The chain links TRBV12-5 to TRBJ2-7; 7 nucleotides align to TRBD2. V was clipped by 2 bases and J by 12 bases; unmatched bases: 7. Per germline, CDR1 LGHNT and CDR2 FRNRAP. This CDR3 is 12 amino acids long. The CDR3 is CASGLSSGMAYF. CDR3 bases: TGTGCTAGTGGTTTGTCAAGCGGGATGGCGTACTTC. Full variable domain (remainder filled in from reference TRBV12-5 and TRBJ2-7): DARVTQTPRHKVTEMGQEVTMRCQPILGHNTVFWYRQTMMQGLELLAYFRNRAPLDDSGMPKDRFSAEMPDATLATLKIQPSEPRDSAVYFCASGLSSGMAYFGPGTRLTVT.

The genes are TRBV9 and TRBJ2-5; 10 nucleotides agree with TRBD1. The CDR3 runs to 14 residues. The V and J ends lost 7 bases and 4 bases, in that order; junction bases with no gene match: 7. Germline V lookup: CDR1 SGDLS, CDR2 YYNGEE. The CDR3 DNA sequence: TGTGCCAGCGCCGGGACAGGGGCGTCAGAGACCCAGTACTTC. It yields the protein CASAGTGASETQYF.

The chain joins TRBV2 to TRBJ2-2; D gene unclear. V was cut by 4 bases and J by 3 bases, with 9 bases left in between. This CDR3 is 14 amino acids long. Germline-derived CDR1 and CDR2 are SNHLY and FYNNEI. The CDR3 here is CASSVNSHTGELFF. The CDR3 coding sequence is TGTGCCAGCAGTGTCAATAGCCACACCGGGGAGCTGTTTTTT. Together with reference TRBV2 and TRBJ2-2, the CDR3 gives the full variable domain: EPEVTQTPSHQVTQMGQEVILRCVPISNHLYFYWYRQILGQKVEFLVSFYNNEISEKSEIFDDQFSVERPDGSNFTLKIRSTKLEDSAMYFCASSVNSHTGELFFGEGSRLTVL.

The chain employs TRBV4-1 and TRBJ2-5, with unresolved D. The CDR3 sequence is 14 residues long. V lost 2 bases and J lost 2, with 9 bases in between. Germline CDR1 reads MGHRA; CDR2 reads YSYEKL. In DNA form, the CDR3 reads TGCGCCAGCAGCCAAATTAGAGGACAAGAGACCCAGTACTTC. Amino acid sequence: CASSQIRGQETQYF.

V usage is TRBV3-1 (or the pseudogene TRBV3-2) and J usage is TRBJ2-7; 10 bases line up with TRBD2. The CDR3 loop spans 13 amino acids. From germline, CDR1 is LGHDT and CDR2 YNNKEL (reference sequence). The trim removed 7 bases at V and 6 bases at J, leaving 6 bases unmatched. The CDR3: CASTHSGGGEQYF. Here the CDR3 DNA reads TGTGCCAGCACCCACAGCGGGGGGGGCGAGCAGTACTTC.

This clone was seen more than once but under ten times. The rearrangement links TRBV6-5 to TRBJ2-7; 8 nucleotides align to TRBD1. V shed 2 bases, J shed 1 base, and the junction held 1 base outside the gene matches. The length of the CDR3 is 14 residues. Germline CDR1 is MNHEY and CDR2 is SVGAGI. The CDR3 loop is CASSYQGASYEQYF. CDR3 nucleotide sequence: TGTGCCAGCAGTTACCAGGGGGCTTCCTACGAGCAGTACTTC.

The count of this clone is one. This chain joins TRBV19 and TRBJ1-5; no firm D call. Trimming shortened V by 6 bases and J by 2 bases, and 17 bases separated the two germline ends. The CDR3 sequence is 16 residues long. The germline V gene encodes CDR1 LNHDA and CDR2 SQIVND (reference sequence). CDR3 coding DNA: TGTGCCAGTAGCCAACTAAAGGTGTTAGGCAATCAGCCCCAGCATTTT. It specifies CASSQLKVLGNQPQHF.

The CDR3 region is CSASLARANTGELFF. DNA for the CDR3: TGCAGTGCTAGTTTAGCGCGAGCGAACACCGGGGAGCTGTTTTTT. The chain uses TRBV20-1 and TRBJ2-2; maybe TRBD2 (5 bases). The CDR3 has 15 amino acids. The ends were cut back, 3 bases at V and 0 bases at J, with 11 bases in the middle. Germline lookup yields CDR1 DFQATT and CDR2 SNEGSKA (reference sequence).

This clone appeared a few times. V is TRBV3-1 (or the pseudogene TRBV3-2) and J is TRBJ1-3; D is undetermined. Per germline, CDR1 LGHDT and CDR2 YNNKEL (reference sequence). The V end lost 4 bases, the J end lost 6 bases, and 13 bases lay between the germline ends. The CDR3 is 14 amino acids. CDR3 protein: CASSLRDPKNTIYF. For the CDR3, the DNA is TGTGCCAGCAGCCTCCGGGATCCCAAAAACACCATATATTTT.

This clone was recorded only once. The chain is built from TRBV7-2 and TRBJ2-5; possible D gene TRBD2, 5 bases. Germline values: CDR1 SGHTA, CDR2 FQGNSA. Between the trimmed V and J ends, which lost 5 bases and 5 bases, there was a span of 15 bases. CDR3 length: 14 amino acids. Written as DNA, the CDR3 is TGTGCCAGCAGCCCCGGGCCGACTACGGAGACCCAGTACTTC. Its protein product is CASSPGPTTETQYF.

The chain couples TRBV7-2 to TRBJ1-2; weak D call: TRBD1 (6 bases). Germline CDR1 SGHTA, CDR2 FQGNSA. V shed 5 bases and J shed 8 bases, with 18 bases lying between them. This CDR3 comprises 14 residues. The CDR3 DNA sequence: TGTGCCAGCAGCCCCCGAGGGGGGGGAAGGGGCTACACCTTC. Translation: CASSPRGGGRGYTF.

The rearrangement links TRBV9 to TRBJ2-1; D is possibly TRBD1 (6 bases). Germline CDR1 and CDR2: SGDLS and YYNGEE. V was trimmed by 0 bases and J by 2 bases, leaving 15 bases between them. The CDR3 is 17 amino acids. The CDR3 sequence is CASSVGGQGGPYNEQFF. CDR3 coding DNA: TGTGCCAGCAGCGTAGGGGGGCAGGGTGGACCCTACAATGAGCAGTTCTTC.